What follows is one T cell receptor beta chain and its context. The sample originates from a study of cytomegalovirus exposure and HLA in healthy donors. This CDR3 region has 14 residues. V lost 2 bases, J lost 9 bases, and 14 bases lay in between. Per the germline V gene, CDR1 is KGHSH and CDR2 is LQKENI. The PCR made use of 60 Vbeta and 13 Jbeta primers. The protocol was immunoSEQ multiplex PCR, while the TCRdb copy is restricted to in-frame clones and leaves out a portion. The table shows 80,000 to 100,000 clones, with more than 65% occurring only once. The material sequenced was PBMCs. The chain joins TRBV18 to TRBJ2-1; D is perhaps TRBD2 (5 bases). This sequence was found in a human donor in good health. The CDR3, as DNA: TGTGCCAGCTCACCAGAAGCCGGAGGAGGTGAGCAGTTCTTC. Protein: CASSPEAGGGEQFF.